What follows are 27 T cell receptor beta chains derived from one specimen sequenced in a study of blood T cells in healthy people across ages. A sample-barcoded 5' primer and a J-beta primer mix were used in a second PCR of about 7 to 12 cycles. TCRdb used MiXCR to reprocess the 5' RACE reads, holding one entry per CDR3 protein. The table includes roughly 500,000 distinct CDR3 sequences, 24% detected once. These data also featured in a second study, about T cells of mothers and their children.

The sequenced sample was blood. These receptor sequences come from a boy younger than 18 in good health.

Concerning this clonotype itself: This may be a read error: a much more frequent sequence differs by one nucleotide. This chain uses TRBV7-2 with TRBJ2-3, with D uncertain. The CDR3 is 12 residues long. V lost 3 bases and J 6 bases, leaving 7 bases between the germline ends. Looked up from germline, CDR1 is SGHTA and CDR2 is FQGNSA. The CDR3 sequence is CTSSFYGDTQYF. The CDR3 DNA sequence: TGTACCAGCAGCTTCTACGGGGATACGCAGTATTTT.

The chain carries TRBV12-3 or TRBV12-4 and TRBJ2-3, with D uncertain. The V end lost 2 bases, the J end lost 0 bases, and 12 bases lay between the germline ends. The CDR3 consists of 16 residues. For the CDR3, the DNA is TGTGCCAGCAGTTTATTTTCTGGCGGAAGCACAGATACGCAGTATTTT. Its translation: CASSLFSGGSTDTQYF.

This clonotype was seen only a few times. The chain recombines TRBV4-3 with TRBJ1-1, with D perhaps matching TRBD1 (5 bases). The CDR3 covers 18 residues. Trimming pared 3 bases from V and 0 bases from J, leaving 20 bases between. CDR1 is LGHNA, CDR2 YSLEER, per germline. CDR3 in amino acids: CASSHPLRGGVMNTEAFF. CDR3 nucleotide sequence: TGCGCCAGCAGCCACCCTCTCCGGGGCGGGGTAATGAACACTGAAGCTTTCTTT.

This chain uses TRBV28 with TRBJ2-7; perhaps TRBD1 as D (7 bases). The length of the CDR3 is 16 residues. V was trimmed by 6 bases and J by 3 bases, leaving 21 bases between them. From germline, CDR1 is MDHEN and CDR2 SYDVKM. CDR3 in amino acids: CASSLGSGTAGYEQYF. The CDR3 DNA sequence: TGTGCCAGCAGCCTCGGCTCCGGGACAGCGGGCTACGAGCAGTACTTC.

This clonotype turned up a few times. In DNA, the CDR3 is TGTGCCACCAGCAGATCAGGAGGGGGTGAGACCCAGTACTTC. Its protein product is CATSRSGGGETQYF. The chain links TRBV15 to TRBJ2-5; D possibly matches TRBD1 or TRBD2 (6 bases each). V was pared by 2 bases and J by 5 bases, with 12 bases between. There are 14 residues in the CDR3. CDR1 LNHNV and CDR2 YYDKDF come from the germline V gene (reference sequence).

This chain uses TRBV28 with TRBJ1-3, with no clear D. In germline, CDR1 is MDHEN, CDR2 SYDVKM. This CDR3 region has 11 residues. Trimming pared 11 bases from V and 12 bases from J, leaving 17 bases between. The CDR3 is CASVRGIHIYF. The CDR3 DNA reads TGTGCCTCCGTTCGTGGGATCCACATATATTTT.

The gene calls are TRBV20-1 and TRBJ2-4; D is uncertain. The ends were cut back, 5 bases at V and 0 bases at J, with 8 bases in the middle. CDR3 length equals 13 residues. CDR1 and CDR2 from the germline V gene are DFQATT and SNEGSKA (reference sequence). The CDR3 nucleotides are TGCAGTGCTCTACAGATAGCCAAAAACATTCAGTACTTC. As protein: CSALQIAKNIQYF.

Note on this clonotype: Germline and junction disagree at one end, which may indicate a read error. The chain carries TRBV29-1 and TRBJ1-4, with unresolved D. In germline, CDR1 is SQVTM, CDR2 ANQGSEA. There are 11 residues in the CDR3. CDR3 nucleotide sequence: TGCAGCGTCCGAACTAATGAAGAACTGTTTTTT. Translated, it gives CSVRTNEELFF.

Ten or more counts support this clonotype. CDR3 sequence: CASSLASGAPSYEQYF. CDR3 sequence (DNA): TGTGCCAGCAGCTTAGCCAGCGGGGCCCCCTCCTACGAGCAGTACTTC. J is TRBJ2-7 and V is TRBV7-8; TRBD2 matches 7 bases. The length of the CDR3 is 16 residues. The germline CDR1 and CDR2 sequences are SGHVS and FQNEAQ. Germline trimming cut 0 bases from V and 0 bases from J; bases unmatched to any gene: 5.

The gene calls are TRBV7-3 and TRBJ2-2; 8 bases fit TRBD2. CDR1 is SGHTA and CDR2 is FQGTGA in the germline V gene. V gave up 5 bases and J gave up 5 bases; unmatched junction bases: 7. The CDR3 runs to 15 residues. The CDR3 coding sequence is TGTGCCAGCAGCGCCGGGAGGGGGTATACCGGGGAGCTGTTTTTT. It codes for CASSAGRGYTGELFF.

The sample holds a few counts of this clonotype. This sequence joins TRBV7-9 and TRBJ2-7, with D tentatively TRBD2 (6 bases). V was pared by 4 bases and J by 0 bases, with 22 bases between. From germline, CDR1 is SEHNR and CDR2 FQNEAQ (reference sequence). This CDR3 region has 18 residues. CDR3 loop: CASSSPGLRVTSSYEQYF. The CDR3 nucleotides are TGTGCCAGCAGCTCGCCGGGACTCCGAGTCACGAGCTCCTACGAGCAGTACTTC.

This chain links TRBV7-9 with TRBJ1-4; 7 bases are a match to TRBD1. The CDR3 contains 16 residues. V was clipped by 3 bases and J by 7 bases; unmatched bases: 11. Germline assignment: CDR1 SEHNR and CDR2 FQNEAQ (reference sequence). The CDR3 region is CASSFVTGVFAEKLFF. DNA for the CDR3: TGTGCCAGCAGCTTTGTCACAGGGGTCTTCGCTGAAAAACTGTTTTTT.

The J gene is TRBJ2-7, the V gene TRBV7-8; 11 positions match TRBD1. Germline V lookup: CDR1 SGHVS, CDR2 FQNEAQ. This CDR3 is 17 amino acids long. V lost 1 base to trimming and J lost 0 bases; unmatched junction nucleotides: 5. CDR3 amino acids: CASSLGPGQGASYEQYF. CDR3 DNA sequence: TGTGCCAGCAGCTTAGGCCCAGGACAGGGGGCCTCCTACGAGCAGTACTTC.

This rearrangement joins TRBV19 to TRBJ2-7; TRBD1 matches at 9 bases. The CDR3 loop spans 14 amino acids. Germline V gene lookup returns CDR1 LNHDA and CDR2 SQIVND (reference sequence). J lost 1 base, V lost 10 bases, and 8 bases had no gene match. CDR3 DNA sequence: TGTGCCACCGGGTATGGGACAGGGTCCTACGAGCAGTACTTC. The encoded protein is CATGYGTGSYEQYF.

The V and J genes are TRBV27 and TRBJ2-3; TRBD2 agrees at 14 bases. Looked up from germline, CDR1 is MNHEY and CDR2 is SMNVEV (reference sequence). With 6 bases clipped from V and 6 bases from J, the junction kept 8 bases outside the gene matches. The CDR3 length is 16 residues. The CDR3: CASSQGLAGARDTQYF. The CDR3 bases are TGTGCCAGCAGCCAGGGACTAGCGGGAGCGCGGGATACGCAGTATTTT.

Only a few counts were recorded for this clonotype. The V gene is TRBV6-2 or TRBV6-3, the J gene TRBJ1-4; D not resolved. There are 14 residues in the CDR3. Per the germline V gene, CDR1 is MNHEY and CDR2 is SVGEGT. Trimming cost V 8 bases and J 6 bases, with 16 bases left between them. This chain's CDR3 is CASALDGLHEKLFF. Written as DNA, the CDR3 is TGTGCCAGCGCCTTGGACGGGCTCCATGAAAAACTGTTTTTT.

This clonotype was counted between two and nine times. The rearrangement links TRBV29-1 to TRBJ2-1; no firm D call. Germline V gene lookup returns CDR1 SQVTM and CDR2 ANQGSEA. The CDR3 is 13 residues long. The CDR3, as DNA: TGCAGTATCTCCGGGCCTGTCTCCAATGAGCAGTTCTTC. It specifies CSISGPVSNEQFF.

Only a few counts were recorded for this clonotype. The rearrangement links TRBV19 to TRBJ2-1; TRBD1 might be the D (5 bases). Trimming stripped 6 bases from V and 7 bases from J, with 19 bases between. Germline values: CDR1 LNHDA, CDR2 SQIVND (reference sequence). This CDR3 has 15 residues. DNA for the CDR3: TGTGCCAGTAGCACCATTAAGGACACGAAGAATGAGCAGTTCTTC. It yields the protein CASSTIKDTKNEQFF.

The genes are TRBV29-1 and TRBJ2-2, with D perhaps matching TRBD1 (6 bases). This CDR3 comprises 12 residues. V gave up 8 bases and J gave up 2 bases, with 9 bases separating them. Germline CDR1 is SQVTM and CDR2 is ANQGSEA. CDR3 sequence reads: CSYRENTGELFF. The CDR3 nucleotides read TGCAGCTACAGGGAAAACACCGGGGAGCTGTTTTTT.

This clonotype showed up just a few times. The chain uses TRBV7-8 and TRBJ2-1; 10 positions agree with TRBD2. The last part of the DNA fits TRBJ2-7 better; the J call may be wrong. The CDR3 extends over 17 amino acids. The V gene's germline CDR1 is SGHVS and CDR2 FQNEAQ. DNA for the CDR3: TGTGCCAGCAGCTCTACCGGACTAGCGGTGAGCTTCTACGAGCAGTACTTC. Protein sequence: CASSSTGLAVSFYEQYF.

J is TRBJ2-1 and V is TRBV18, with D perhaps matching TRBD1 (6 bases). Trimming cost V 4 bases and J 9 bases, with 16 bases left between them. The length of the CDR3 is 14 residues. Germline V lookup: CDR1 KGHSH, CDR2 LQKENI. CDR3 in DNA: TGTGCCAGCTCACAGTACAGGGATTCAGCTGAGCAGTTCTTC. The encoded protein is CASSQYRDSAEQFF.

The chain uses TRBV6-6 and TRBJ2-3, with 8 bases that match TRBD2. J lost 2 bases, V lost 6 bases, and 7 bases had no gene match. Germline V gene sequence: CDR1 MNHNY, CDR2 SVGAGI (reference sequence). The CDR3 runs 15 residues. CDR3: CASRTGGRYTDTQYF. The CDR3 DNA is TGTGCCAGCAGAACGGGGGGGCGATACACAGATACGCAGTATTTT.

This clonotype was detected a few times. The rearrangement uses TRBV4-3 and TRBJ1-1, with 10 nucleotides matching TRBD1. The germline V gene encodes CDR1 LGHNA and CDR2 YSLEER. The CDR3 is 15 residues long. The J segment lost 3 bases and the V segment lost 4 bases, leaving 5 bases of the junction unmatched. The CDR3 coding sequence is TGCGCCAGCAGCCGAGACAGGGGGCCGGACACTGAAGCTTTCTTT. Its translation is CASSRDRGPDTEAFF.

This clonotype came up a few times. The chain uses TRBV12-5 and TRBJ2-4; 11 positions match TRBD2. With V trimmed by 7 bases and J by 5 bases, 4 bases remained unmatched. CDR1 is LGHNT, CDR2 FRNRAP, per germline. There are 14 residues in the CDR3. The CDR3 protein is CASALSGGENIQYF. The CDR3 DNA follows: TGTGCTAGTGCCCTTAGCGGGGGGGAAAACATTCAGTACTTC. The whole variable domain, filled in from reference TRBV12-5 and TRBJ2-4, reads DARVTQTPRHKVTEMGQEVTMRCQPILGHNTVFWYRQTMMQGLELLAYFRNRAPLDDSGMPKDRFSAEMPDATLATLKIQPSEPRDSAVYFCASALSGGENIQYFGAGTRLSVL.

This clonotype has more than one count but fewer than ten. V gene TRBV28 combines with J gene TRBJ2-5; D might be TRBD2 (5 bases). V dropped 7 bases and J dropped 9 bases, with 15 bases sitting between them. This CDR3 contains 12 residues. The germline gives CDR1 MDHEN, CDR2 SYDVKM. The CDR3 sequence is CASKTAPGSQYF. The CDR3 nucleotides are TGTGCCAGCAAGACGGCCCCGGGGTCCCAGTACTTC.

The rearrangement links TRBV14 to TRBJ1-2; 9 bases align to TRBD1. This CDR3 contains 19 residues. From germline, CDR1 is SGHDN and CDR2 FVKESK. The V and J ends lost 0 bases and 2 bases, in that order; junction bases with no gene match: 13. DNA for the CDR3: TGTGCCAGCAGCCAAGATTTGTGGGACAGGGTAGAAGTAAACTATGGCTACACCTTC. It translates to CASSQDLWDRVEVNYGYTF.

This clonotype was seen a few times. The chain uses TRBV11-3 and TRBJ2-2; the match to TRBD2 covers 9 bases. CDR3 length: 16 amino acids. V lost 5 bases to trimming and J lost 8 bases; unmatched junction nucleotides: 12. Germline-derived CDR1 and CDR2 are SGHNT and YENEEA. The CDR3 DNA follows: TGTGCCAGCAGCCCGGGACTAGCTATTGGAGTAGGGGAGCTGTTTTTT. As protein: CASSPGLAIGVGELFF. The full variable domain, in which reference TRBV11-3 and TRBJ2-2 provide the parts outside the CDR3, is EAGVVQSPRYKIIEKKQPVAFWCNPISGHNTLYWYLQNLGQGPELLIRYENEEAVDDSQLPKDRFSAERLKGVDSTLKIQPAELGDSAVYLCASSPGLAIGVGELFFGEGSRLTVL.